This T cell receptor (beta chain) stems from a study of cytotoxic CD8 clonotypes in ibrutinib-treated CLL. The CDR3 covers 13 residues. The junction had 2 bases not matched to a gene; V was cut back by 5 bases and J by 7 bases. Germline CDR1 reads SGHNT; CDR2 reads YYREEE (reference sequence). Method: immunoSEQ multiplex PCR; TCRdb's copy keeps in-frame clones and lacks some. The repertoire holds some 300,000 clones, with 80% as singletons. The chain has TRBV5-4 and TRBJ1-4; 10 positions agree with TRBD1. The source material was PBMCs, sampled before ibrutinib treatment. The TCR sequence derives from a human donor with chronic lymphocytic leukemia. The CDR3 coding sequence is TGTGCCAGCAGGGGACAGGGGAGTGAAAAACTGTTTTTT. Translating it yields CASRGQGSEKLFF.